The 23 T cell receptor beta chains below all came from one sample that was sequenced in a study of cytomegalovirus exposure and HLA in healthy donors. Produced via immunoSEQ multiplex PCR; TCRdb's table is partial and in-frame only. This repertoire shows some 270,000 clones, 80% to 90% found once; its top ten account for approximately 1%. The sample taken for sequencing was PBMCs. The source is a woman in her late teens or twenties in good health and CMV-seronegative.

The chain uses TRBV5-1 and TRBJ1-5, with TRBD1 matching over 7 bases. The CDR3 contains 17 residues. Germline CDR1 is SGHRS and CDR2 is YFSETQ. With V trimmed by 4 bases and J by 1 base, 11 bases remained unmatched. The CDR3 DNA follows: TGCGCCAGCAGCCACCAGACAGGGCGTGTGAGCAATCAGCCCCAGCATTTT. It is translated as CASSHQTGRVSNQPQHF.

This CDR3 reads CASSFGTGGAVDGYTF. CDR3 coding DNA: TGTGCCAGCAGCTTCGGGACAGGGGGCGCAGTGGATGGCTACACCTTC. V gene TRBV5-6 combines with J gene TRBJ1-2; TRBD1 agrees at 12 bases. The CDR3 has 16 residues. V gave up 2 bases and J gave up 6 bases; unmatched junction bases: 8. The germline V gene encodes CDR1 SGHDT and CDR2 YYEEEE.

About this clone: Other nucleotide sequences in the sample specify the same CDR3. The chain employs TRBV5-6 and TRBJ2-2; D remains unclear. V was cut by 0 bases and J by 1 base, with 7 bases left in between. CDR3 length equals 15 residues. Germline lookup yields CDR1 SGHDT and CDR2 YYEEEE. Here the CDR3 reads CASSLGGLNTGELFF. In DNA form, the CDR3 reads TGTGCCAGCAGCTTGGGAGGCCTGAACACCGGGGAGCTGTTTTTT.

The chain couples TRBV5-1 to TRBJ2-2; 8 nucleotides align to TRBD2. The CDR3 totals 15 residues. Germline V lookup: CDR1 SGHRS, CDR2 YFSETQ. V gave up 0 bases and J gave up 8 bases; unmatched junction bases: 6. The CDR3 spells CASSLVTSVRGELFF. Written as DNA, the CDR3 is TGCGCCAGCAGCTTGGTGACTAGCGTCCGAGGGGAGCTGTTTTTT.

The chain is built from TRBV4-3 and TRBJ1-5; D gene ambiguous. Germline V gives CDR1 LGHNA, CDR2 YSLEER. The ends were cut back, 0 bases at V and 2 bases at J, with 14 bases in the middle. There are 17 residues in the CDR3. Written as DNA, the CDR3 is TGCGCCAGCAGCCAAGATTTGAGGGATCGTGGCAATCAGCCCCAGCATTTT. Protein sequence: CASSQDLRDRGNQPQHF.

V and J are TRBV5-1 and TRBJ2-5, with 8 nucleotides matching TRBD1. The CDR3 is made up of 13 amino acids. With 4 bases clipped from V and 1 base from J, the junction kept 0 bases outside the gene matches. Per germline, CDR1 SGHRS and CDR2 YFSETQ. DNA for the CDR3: TGCGCCAGCAGCGGGACAGGCCAAGAGACCCAGTACTTC. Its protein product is CASSGTGQETQYF.

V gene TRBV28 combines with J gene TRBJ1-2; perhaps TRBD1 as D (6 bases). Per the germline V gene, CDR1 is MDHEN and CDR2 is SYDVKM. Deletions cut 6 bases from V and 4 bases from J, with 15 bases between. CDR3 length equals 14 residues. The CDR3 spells CASRTPGHAYGYTF. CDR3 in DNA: TGTGCCAGCAGAACTCCGGGACATGCCTATGGCTACACCTTC.

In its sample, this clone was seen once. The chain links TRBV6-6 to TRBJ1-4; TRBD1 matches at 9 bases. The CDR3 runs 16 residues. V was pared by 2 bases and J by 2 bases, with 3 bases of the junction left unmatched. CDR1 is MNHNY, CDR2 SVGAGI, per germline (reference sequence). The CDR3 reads CASSYTGTGTNEKLFF. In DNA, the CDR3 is TGTGCCAGCAGTTACACCGGGACAGGGACTAATGAAAAACTGTTTTTT.

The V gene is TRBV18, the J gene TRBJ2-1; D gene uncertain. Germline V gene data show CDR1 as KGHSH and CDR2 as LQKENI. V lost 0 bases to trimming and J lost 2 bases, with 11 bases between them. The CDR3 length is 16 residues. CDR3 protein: CASSPPNPGPYNEQFF. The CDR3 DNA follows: TGTGCCAGCTCACCACCAAACCCAGGCCCCTACAATGAGCAGTTCTTC. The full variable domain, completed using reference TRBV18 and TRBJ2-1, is NAGVMQNPRHLVRRRGQEARLRCSPMKGHSHVYWYRQLPEEGLKFMVYLQKENIIDESGMPKERFSAEFPKEGPSILRIQQVVRGDSAAYFCASSPPNPGPYNEQFFGPGTRLTVL.

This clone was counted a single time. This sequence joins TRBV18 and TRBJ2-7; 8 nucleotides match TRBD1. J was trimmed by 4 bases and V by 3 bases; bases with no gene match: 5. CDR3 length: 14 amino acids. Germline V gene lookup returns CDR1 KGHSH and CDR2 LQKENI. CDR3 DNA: TGTGCCAGCTCACCGACAGGGGCGGGTTACGAGCAGTACTTC. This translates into CASSPTGAGYEQYF.

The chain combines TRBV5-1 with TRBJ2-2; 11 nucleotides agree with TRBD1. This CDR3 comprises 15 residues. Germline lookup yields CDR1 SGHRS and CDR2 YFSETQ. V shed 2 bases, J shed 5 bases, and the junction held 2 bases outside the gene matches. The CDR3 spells CASSFGTGGTGELFF. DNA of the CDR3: TGCGCCAGCAGCTTCGGGACAGGGGGTACCGGGGAGCTGTTTTTT.

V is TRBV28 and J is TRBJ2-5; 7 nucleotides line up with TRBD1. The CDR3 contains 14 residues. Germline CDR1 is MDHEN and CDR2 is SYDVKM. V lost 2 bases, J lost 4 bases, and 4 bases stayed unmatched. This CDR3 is CASSLVRDRETQYF. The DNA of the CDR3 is TGTGCCAGCAGTTTAGTTAGGGACAGAGAGACCCAGTACTTC.

CDR3 bases: TGTGCCTGGAGCGTTGGACAGTCGAATGAAAAACTGTTTTTT. This encodes CAWSVGQSNEKLFF. This chain uses TRBV30 with TRBJ1-4; weak D call: TRBD1 (6 bases). This CDR3 region has 14 residues. The ends were cut back, 3 bases at V and 5 bases at J, with 13 bases in the middle. Germline CDR1 reads GTSNPN; CDR2 reads SVGIG (reference sequence).

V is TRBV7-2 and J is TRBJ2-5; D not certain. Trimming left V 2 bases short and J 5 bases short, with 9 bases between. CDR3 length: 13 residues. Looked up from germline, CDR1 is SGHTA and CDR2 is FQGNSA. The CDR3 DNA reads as TGTGCCAGCAGCTTAAATACTGAGGAGACCCAGTACTTC. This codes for CASSLNTEETQYF.

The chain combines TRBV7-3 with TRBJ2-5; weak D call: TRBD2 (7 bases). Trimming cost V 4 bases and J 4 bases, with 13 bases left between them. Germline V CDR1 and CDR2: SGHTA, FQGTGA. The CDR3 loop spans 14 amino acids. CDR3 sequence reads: CASSSRGGGETQYF. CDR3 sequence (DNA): TGTGCCAGCAGCTCCCGGGGAGGGGGAGAGACCCAGTACTTC.

The CDR3 nucleotides read TGTGCCAGCAGTTTATCCAGGGACACCGGGGAGCTGTTTTTT. This translates into CASSLSRDTGELFF. V gene TRBV27 combines with J gene TRBJ2-2, with D tentatively TRBD1 (5 bases). CDR1 is MNHEY, CDR2 SMNVEV, per germline (reference sequence). V lost 0 bases to trimming and J lost 3 bases, with 5 bases between them. This CDR3 has 14 residues.

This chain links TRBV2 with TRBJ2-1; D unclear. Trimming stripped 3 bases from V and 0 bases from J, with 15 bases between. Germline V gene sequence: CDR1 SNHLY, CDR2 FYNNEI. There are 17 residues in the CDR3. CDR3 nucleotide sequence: TGTGCCAGCAGTGACCCCGCGACTGCGAGCTCCTACAATGAGCAGTTCTTC. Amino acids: CASSDPATASSYNEQFF. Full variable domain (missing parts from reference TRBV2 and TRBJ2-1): EPEVTQTPSHQVTQMGQEVILRCVPISNHLYFYWYRQILGQKVEFLVSFYNNEISEKSEIFDDQFSVERPDGSNFTLKIRSTKLEDSAMYFCASSDPATASSYNEQFFGPGTRLTVL.

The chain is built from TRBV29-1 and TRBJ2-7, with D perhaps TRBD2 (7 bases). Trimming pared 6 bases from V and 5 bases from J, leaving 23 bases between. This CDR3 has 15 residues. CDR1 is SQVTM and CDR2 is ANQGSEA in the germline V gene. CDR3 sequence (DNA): TGCAGCGTCGACTACTTAAATGGGGGGGACAACGAGCAGTACTTC. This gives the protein CSVDYLNGGDNEQYF.

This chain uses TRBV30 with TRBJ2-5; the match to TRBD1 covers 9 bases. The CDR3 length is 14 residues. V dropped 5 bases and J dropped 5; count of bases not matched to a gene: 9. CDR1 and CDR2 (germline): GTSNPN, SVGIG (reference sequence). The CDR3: CAWGTGGAGETQYF. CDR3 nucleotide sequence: TGTGCCTGGGGAACAGGGGGCGCGGGGGAGACCCAGTACTTC.

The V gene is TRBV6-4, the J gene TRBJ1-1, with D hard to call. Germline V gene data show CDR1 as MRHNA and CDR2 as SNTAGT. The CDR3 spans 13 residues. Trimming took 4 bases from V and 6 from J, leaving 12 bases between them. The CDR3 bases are TGTGCCAGCAGTGTAGGCGAGGGTGCTGAAGCTTTCTTT. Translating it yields CASSVGEGAEAFF.

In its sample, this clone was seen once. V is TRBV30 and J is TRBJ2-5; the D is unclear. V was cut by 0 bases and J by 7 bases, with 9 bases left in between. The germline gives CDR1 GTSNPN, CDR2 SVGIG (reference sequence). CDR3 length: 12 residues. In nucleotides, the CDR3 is TGTGCCTGGAGTGTACCGGCAGGGACCCAGTACTTC. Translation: CAWSVPAGTQYF.

CDR3 coding DNA: TGTGCCAGCAGCACGCGGCCCCCGGATACGCAGTATTTT. It codes for CASSTRPPDTQYF. The chain joins TRBV9 to TRBJ2-3; D is ambiguous. CDR3 length equals 13 residues. Trimming shortened V by 4 bases and J by 6 bases, and 12 bases separated the two germline ends. The germline CDR1 and CDR2 sequences are SGDLS and YYNGEE. Variable domain in full (rest from reference TRBV9 and TRBJ2-3): DSGVTQTPKHLITATGQRVTLRCSPRSGDLSVYWYQQSLDQGLQFLIQYYNGEERAKGNILERFSAQQFPDLHSELNLSSLELGDSALYFCASSTRPPDTQYFGPGTRLTVL.

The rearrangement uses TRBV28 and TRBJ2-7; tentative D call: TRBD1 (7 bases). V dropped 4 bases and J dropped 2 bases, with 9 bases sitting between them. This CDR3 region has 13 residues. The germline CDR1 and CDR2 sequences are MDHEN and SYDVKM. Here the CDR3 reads CASSSGGPYEQYF. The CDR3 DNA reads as TGTGCCAGCAGTTCAGGGGGGCCCTACGAGCAGTACTTC.